There are a few counts of the clone carrying this TCR delta chain. Its antigen is currently unknown. This entry is derived from a study of Vδ1+ human thymocytes. Sequences come from RNA converted to cDNA by reverse transcription. The CDR3 regions were amplified by multiplex PCR from V-gene primers to a constant-region primer. TCRdb re-identified clones in the multiplex PCR reads via CATT. The repertoire has some 25,000 delta-chain clones, 7.4% of them found once; the top ten carry roughly 0.99%. Whole-study results and caveats: Thymic TRG and TRD repertoires appeared highly polyclonal.

In germline, CDR1 is TSWWSYY, CDR2 QGS. CDR3 length equals 24 residues. Between the trimmed V and J ends, which lost 5 bases and 0 bases, there was a span of 40 bases. Sequenced material: Vdelta1+ gamma-delta thymocytes from the thymus. Regarding subset: FACS-sorted CD3+ TCRalphabeta- TCRVdelta1+ TCRVdelta2- thymocytes. The chain combines TRDV1 with TRDJ1, with a tentative D call TRDD3 (10 bases). The TCR originated in a girl under three years old who had congenital heart surgery. CDR3 nucleotide sequence: TGTGCTCTTGGGTTAAGCCCGCCTTCCTACGAGGGCTGGGGGATAAGGTGGTACACCGATAAACTCATCTTT. Residues: CALGLSPPSYEGWGIRWYTDKLIF.